A selection of T cell receptor beta chains follows, all from one sample in a study of shared T cell receptors in the human thymus. Measured with immunoSEQ multiplex PCR; TCRdb has only the in-frame clones, and not every one. The sample lists 450,000 to 650,000 clones; 75% to 80% were seen once. The sample was also reused in another study, on human thymus T cells.

Sequencing input: thymocytes. Receptor source: a boy younger than two with a congenital heart defect. The CDR3 runs from the conserved cysteine through the conserved F or W. The D gene is left open where the match is weak. Some rows have no size entry. The others give once, few or many, or a class for an expanded clone.

D	V	size	J	DNA	CDR3
-	TRBV5-4	-	TRBJ2-5	TGTGCCATCATGGGTGTACAGCAAGAGACCCAGTACTTC	CAIMGVQQETQYF
-	TRBV6-1	-	TRBJ2-5	TGTGCCAGCAGTGAAGGTACAGTAAGTGGAAGGGAGCAGTACTTC	CASSEGTVSGREQYF
TRBD2	TRBV4-3	once	TRBJ2-3	TGCGCCAGCAGCCCGGGACTAGCGGACACCACAGATACGCAGTATTTT	CASSPGLADTTDTQYF
TRBD2	TRBV5-5	-	TRBJ2-7	TGTGCCAGCACCCTCACTTTACGGGAGGGCCTCCCCTACGAGCAGTACTTC	CASTLTLREGLPYEQYF
TRBD2	TRBV4-2	-	TRBJ2-1	TGTGCCAGCAGCCAAGGACTAGCGGGAGGGCCCCCAGGGCACAATGAGCAGTTCTTC	CASSQGLAGGPPGHNEQFF
-	TRBV5-6	-	TRBJ1-1	TGTGCCAGCAGCGGACAATCCGGGGGAGCTTTCTTT	CASSGQSGGAFF
TRBD1	TRBV4-1	-	TRBJ2-3	TGCGCCAGCAGCCAAGAAAGGGGACAGGGTAGCACAGATACGCAGTATTTT	CASSQERGQGSTDTQYF
TRBD2	TRBV10-3	-	TRBJ2-6	TGTGCCGCGGTGGCCTTGACGGGGGGAAGCTCTGGGGCCAACGTCCTGACTTTC	CAAVALTGGSSGANVLTF
-	TRBV27	-	TRBJ1-5	TGTGCCAGCAGTTACGGTAACAATCAGCCCCAGCATTTT	CASSYGNNQPQHF
TRBD1	TRBV6-1	-	TRBJ2-3	TGTGCCAGCAGTGACCACCAGGGGGCAGGCACAGATACGCAGTATTTT	CASSDHQGAGTDTQYF
-	TRBV2	-	TRBJ2-5	TGTGCCAGCAGGGTCCCTGGGGCCGTTGGGACCCAGTACTTC	CASRVPGAVGTQYF
-	TRBV18	-	TRBJ2-3	TGTGCCAGCTCGCCCAACTCCCCGGTAGGCACAGATACGCAGTATTTT	CASSPNSPVGTDTQYF
-	TRBV11-3	-	TRBJ2-3	TGTGCCAGCAGCTCAAACCAGGGGACAGATACGCAGTATTTT	CASSSNQGTDTQYF
TRBD1	TRBV19	-	TRBJ1-1	TGTGCCAGTAGTATCGAGGGGGCGGATGAAGCTTTCTTT	CASSIEGADEAFF
TRBD2	TRBV7-6	-	TRBJ2-5	TGTGCCAGCAGCCCTGCGAGGGCGGGAGGAGAGACCCAGTACTTC	CASSPARAGGETQYF
-	TRBV5-8	once	TRBJ1-1	TGTGCCAGTCGGCGGGGCCGGCGTTACACTGAAGCTTTCTTT	CASRRGRRYTEAFF
-	TRBV9	few	TRBJ1-1	TGTGCCAGCACCCGTAGCCGGTTCTTGAACACTGAAGCTTTCTTT	CASTRSRFLNTEAFF
-	TRBV2	-	TRBJ1-1	TGTGCCAGCAGGACCGACAGGCAGATGAACACTGAAGCTTTCTTT	CASRTDRQMNTEAFF
-	TRBV5-5	-	TRBJ1-3	TGTGCCAGCAGCCCGGCTGAAGGGGACTCTGGAAACACCATATATTTT	CASSPAEGDSGNTIYF
-	TRBV18	-	TRBJ2-1	TGTGCCAGCTCGTCACCCCCTGGGACTTCCTACAATGAGCAGTTCTTC	CASSSPPGTSYNEQFF
TRBD2	TRBV11-2	-	TRBJ2-1	TGTGCCAGCAGCTTAGCACGGGGACTAGCGGGAGAGTCGTACAATGAGCAGTTCTTC	CASSLARGLAGESYNEQFF
TRBD1	TRBV2	-	TRBJ2-3	TGTGCCAGGGGACAGGGCACAGATACGCAGTATTTT	CARGQGTDTQYF
TRBD1	TRBV10-3	-	TRBJ1-2	TGTGCCATCAGTGAGTCGAAGCGGGGACAGGGATATGGCTACACCTTC	CAISESKRGQGYGYTF
TRBD2	TRBV28	-	TRBJ2-7	TGTGCCAGCAACTCCGGGAGGGTGAAGAACGAGCAGTACTTC	CASNSGRVKNEQYF
TRBD1	TRBV12-5	-	TRBJ2-7	TGTGCTAGTGGTTCCCCGGACAGGACCGTCCTCTACGAGCAGTACTTC	CASGSPDRTVLYEQYF
TRBD1	TRBV5-5	-	TRBJ2-2	TGTGCCAGCAGCAGCGGGACAGGGGGAAACACCGGGGAGCTGTTTTTT	CASSSGTGGNTGELFF
-	TRBV25-1	-	TRBJ2-6	TGTGCCAGCAGTCGGCCTCAGGGATCCGGGGCCAACGTCCTGACTTTC	CASSRPQGSGANVLTF
-	TRBV19	-	TRBJ1-5	TGTGCCAGTAGTATTCCTACAGTACGTCATAGCAATCAGCCCCAGCATTTT	CASSIPTVRHSNQPQHF
TRBD1	TRBV19	-	TRBJ2-7	TGTGCCAGTAGTAATGGCTGGGGACAGGGAATTCTCATCGACGAGCAGTACTTC	CASSNGWGQGILIDEQYF
TRBD2	TRBV4-3	-	TRBJ2-2	TGCGCCAGCAGCCCGGTAGAGGCAGCGGGAGTGCGGGGCACCGGGGAGCTGTTTTTT	CASSPVEAAGVRGTGELFF
-	TRBV28	-	TRBJ1-2	TGTGCCAGCGCATCAGGGGTTACTAACTATGGCTACACCTTC	CASASGVTNYGYTF
-	TRBV28	-	TRBJ2-7	TGTGCCAGCAGTTTCTGGCTAGCCCCTTCCTACGAGCAGTACTTC	CASSFWLAPSYEQYF
-	TRBV6-5	once	TRBJ2-2	TGTGCCAGCAGTTGCAAACAGTCGAACACCGGGGAGCTGTTTTTT	CASSCKQSNTGELFF
-	TRBV7-9	-	TRBJ2-2	TGTGCCAGCAGCCCCCCGACAGTTTTGAACACCGGGGAGCTGTTTTTT	CASSPPTVLNTGELFF
-	TRBV11-2	-	TRBJ2-7	TGTGCCAGCAGCTTTTGCGGTACCCACTACGAGCAGTACTTC	CASSFCGTHYEQYF
TRBD2	TRBV7-2	-	TRBJ2-1	TGTGCCAGCAGCCACGAGCGGGAGGGGGCCAATGAGCAGTTCTTC	CASSHEREGANEQFF
TRBD1	TRBV6-1	-	TRBJ1-5	TGTGCCAGCAGCCCAATACCGACAGGGCCTCAGCCCCAGCATTTT	CASSPIPTGPQPQHF
-	TRBV27	once	TRBJ1-1	TGTGCCACTAGGGGCGTTGCGGACACTGAAGCTTTCTTT	CATRGVADTEAFF
TRBD1	TRBV5-6	-	TRBJ2-7	TGTGCCAGCAGCCCCGACAGGGGGCCACCCTACGAGCAGTACTTC	CASSPDRGPPYEQYF
-	TRBV7-9	-	TRBJ1-2	TGTGCCAGCAGCTTACCCCCGGACACTCCCGGGGGTGGCTACACCTTC	CASSLPPDTPGGGYTF
TRBD2	TRBV6-1	few	TRBJ2-2	TGTGCCAGCAGTGAAGGGAGCGGGACCGTCGGGGAGCTGTTTTTT	CASSEGSGTVGELFF
TRBD2	TRBV28	-	TRBJ2-1	TGTGCCAGCCATAGCGGGAGCTCCTACAATGAGCAGTTCTTC	CASHSGSSYNEQFF
-	TRBV7-9	-	TRBJ1-2	TGTGCCACACAACGCGGGGGCGATGCCTATGGCTACACCTTC	CATQRGGDAYGYTF
-	TRBV29-1	-	TRBJ1-1	TGCAGCCTGGGGGGGGCTGGGACTGAAGCTTTCTTT	CSLGGAGTEAFF
-	TRBV7-2	few	TRBJ2-1	TGTGCCAGCAGCTTACAGCGGAACAATGAGCAGTTCTTC	CASSLQRNNEQFF
-	TRBV5-1	-	TRBJ2-1	TGCGCCAGCAGTTTTGGAGCGGGTGCCTACAATGAGCAGTTCTTC	CASSFGAGAYNEQFF
TRBD1	TRBV2	few	TRBJ1-4	TGTGCCAGCAGTCCTCGGGACAGGTTTACAACTAATGAAAAACTGTTTTTT	CASSPRDRFTTNEKLFF
TRBD2	TRBV5-4	-	TRBJ2-7	TGTGCCAGCAGGGACGGGACTAGCGAGATCTACGAGCAGTACTTC	CASRDGTSEIYEQYF